This note documents a single TCR beta chain sequence. This clonotype was detected a few times. Its target antigen remains unknown. It has no much larger one-base neighbor in the sample; base qualities were not kept. The record originates from a study of identical twins listed by TCRdb under 2016. General notes on the study: To test whether fetal clonotypes persist, this study deep-sequenced TCR alpha and beta repertoires from monozygotic twins, from unrelated adults of various ages, and from cord blood. To rule out contamination, replicate twin experiments were performed at different times with different library preparation protocols.

Results and caveats for the whole study, not just this receptor: Compared with coincidental sharing between unrelated individuals, an excess of low generation-probability sequences was observed among out-of-frame TCR alpha sequences shared between twins. Zero-insertion analyses could be partly confounded by invariant T cells such as MAIT and iNKT, though diverse VJ usage argued against such confounding for most clonotypes. In monozygotic twins, out-of-frame TCR alpha sharing was systematically underestimated by recombination models, although the models agreed with sharing between unrelated individuals. Abundant cord blood beta clonotypes had fewer insertions, young adult naive repertoires showed a similar but weaker trend, and memory repertoires showed no such trend. Excess twin sharing in beta out-of-frame sequences was weaker because fewer shared sequences lowered the signal-to-noise ratio. Conclusions relied on cross-sectional statistical analysis, since the same donors could not be followed over many years.

Including the terminal cysteine and phenylalanine, the CDR3 comprises 15 residues. Only CDR3 DNA is held: 45 bases, read in frame from base 1. The germline V gene sets CDR1 to MNHNS and CDR2 to SASEGT. V is reduced by 4 bases and J by 5 bases, leaving a spacing of 14 bases between them. Library creation used 5' RACE. Reads for this sample came from an Illumina HiSeq 2000. A universal primer binding site was added through template switching, and the final cDNA carried a unique molecular identifier so that TCR cDNA molecules could be counted accurately. Specific primers in the conserved constant-segment region were used to synthesize first-strand cDNA for TCR alpha and beta chains. Each cDNA library was double barcoded, with a SMART-Mk sample barcode plus Illumina barcodes, to control for contamination. TruSeq adapter sequences and Illumina sample barcodes were added in two successive PCR steps. Sequencing of the TCR alpha and beta cDNA libraries was done on the Illumina HiSeq platform using custom primers. In the authors' own workflow: MiGEC processed the raw reads to extract unique molecular identifiers, while MiXCR was used to determine the CDR3 positions. For each individual, recombination models were inferred using an EM algorithm with the repgenHMM and IGoR tools. Shared clonotype analysis was performed with the tcR package in R, normalizing sharing by the product of cloneset sizes. To study raw recombination free of thymic and clonal selection effects, out-of-frame nonproductive sequences were analyzed. TCRdb took the public reads, trimmed them with fastp at Q25, ran MiXCR for clone calling and kept in-frame beta chains. Under each unique CDR3 protein, matching rows form one entry showing the most common genes and DNA. The V and J calls and clone size are TCRdb's, not the authors'. This sample holds about 810,000 distinct CDR3 sequences; approximately 13% were observed only once. The top ten clonotypes cover 1.5% to 2% of the sample.

Only healthy Caucasian donors were included. Three pairs of female monozygotic twins, all aged about 18 to 30 years, were included in the twin cohort. Peripheral blood mononuclear cells were used as the source from which RNA for TCR libraries was isolated. The same specimen was also included in a second study, on yellow fever vaccine responses in identical twins. The second investigation adds: The T cell response to vaccination in identical twins was reported by the authors to appear partly convergent and partly personalized. In the study, vaccine-responding T cell clones were precisely tracked in identical twins.

The sample was PBMCs. The rearrangement combines TRBV6-1 with TRBJ2-2, with the D gene not clear enough to name. This receptor was taken from a woman aged 18-29 years in good health. The DNA sequence is as follows: TGTGCCAGCAGTGTGGTCGGAACTTCAACCGGGGAGCTGTTTTTT. This yields the protein CASSVVGTSTGELFF.